Listed below are T cell receptor beta chains from one sample, sequenced in a study of blood T cell repertoires in COVID-19. Method: immunoSEQ multiplex PCR; TCRdb's copy keeps in-frame clones and lacks some. The sample gives about 190,000 clones, roughly four fifths of which show up once; roughly 5.3% is in the top ten. Source material: peripheral blood. The receptor source for this set is a woman aged 70-85 years with active or convalescent COVID-19. CDR3s include the opening cysteine and the closing phenylalanine or tryptophan. Fields, in order: V gene, D gene, clone size, J gene, CDR3 DNA, CDR3 protein. The D gene is left open where the match is weak. Expanded clones are given a class, and other clones once, few, many or no size at all.

TRBV18,NA,NA,TRBJ2-6,TGTGCCAGCTCACCACCGGGAGGGGGCTCTGGGGCCAACGTCCTGACTTTC,CASSPPGGGSGANVLTF
TRBV11-2,NA,NA,TRBJ1-1,TGTGCCAGCAGCCCGCGGGACGGGCACACTGAAGCTTTCTTT,CASSPRDGHTEAFF
TRBV6-1,NA,once,TRBJ1-1,TGTGCCAGCAGTGAGGTCAGAAACACTGAAGCTTTCTTT,CASSEVRNTEAFF
TRBV9,NA,NA,TRBJ1-2,TGTGCCAGCAGCATCCCAGGGGAGAGTTATGGCTACACCTTC,CASSIPGESYGYTF
TRBV23-1,NA,NA,TRBJ1-4,TGCGCCAGCATTACAGGGATGCAACTTAATGAAAAACTGTTTTTT,CASITGMQLNEKLFF
TRBV6-5,NA,NA,TRBJ1-2,TGTGCCAGCAGGCTAGACGGTTACTATGGCTACACCTTC,CASRLDGYYGYTF
TRBV7-2,NA,few,TRBJ2-2,TGTGCCAGCAGCTTAGTGAGACAGAACACCGGGGAGCTGTTTTTT,CASSLVRQNTGELFF
TRBV5-5,NA,NA,TRBJ2-4,TGTGCCAGCAGCTTGTTTGGTAGCTTTGGAGCCAAAAACATTCAGTACTTC,CASSLFGSFGAKNIQYF
TRBV19,TRBD1,NA,TRBJ1-3,TGTGCCAGTAGTACCTTGGACAGGGGCTCTGGAAACACCATATATTTT,CASSTLDRGSGNTIYF
TRBV7-2,TRBD2,few,TRBJ2-7,TGTGCCAGCAGCTTAGATTACCAGCGGGGATCCTACGAGCAGTACTTC,CASSLDYQRGSYEQYF
TRBV6-5,NA,NA,TRBJ1-6,TGTGCCAGCAGTAATCTAGGACAAAGTAATTCACCCCTCCACTTT,CASSNLGQSNSPLHF
TRBV6-5,TRBD1,NA,TRBJ1-2,TGTGCCAGCAGTTACGTCGGACAGGGTGACTATGGCTACACCTTC,CASSYVGQGDYGYTF
TRBV3-1/TRBV3-2,NA,NA,TRBJ1-1,TGTGCCAGCAGCCAGGTACAGGGTAACACTGAAGCTTTCTTT,CASSQVQGNTEAFF
TRBV6-6,NA,NA,TRBJ1-2,TGTGCCAGCAGTTACTCTGGGCACTTTAACTATGGCTACACCTTC,CASSYSGHFNYGYTF
TRBV5-1,NA,NA,TRBJ2-7,TGCGCCAGCAGCTTGGAGGGGTACGAGCAGTACTTC,CASSLEGYEQYF
TRBV6-6,TRBD1,NA,TRBJ2-7,TGTGCCAGCAGTGCTTCCGGGACAGGGAACTACGAGCAGTACTTC,CASSASGTGNYEQYF
TRBV3-1/TRBV3-2,NA,once,TRBJ1-2,TGTGCCAGCAGCCAAGGGCACTATGGCTACACCTTC,CASSQGHYGYTF